This T cell receptor beta chain was obtained from a study of OX40 agonist ivuxolimab in advanced cancers. Study-wide context: Ivuxolimab was an agonistic, fully human IgG2 monoclonal antibody directed against OX40 (CD134), a costimulatory receptor. Prior anti-PD-1, anti-PD-L1 or anti-CTLA-4 therapy was permitted, and 30% to 50% of dose-escalation patients had received checkpoint inhibitors. The paper reports the monotherapy dose-escalation portion (N of about 56 patients) of the phase I ivuxolimab trial. In the dose-escalation cohort, roughly 80% of patients were male, and the mean age was approximately 64 years, with a range of about 20 to 79. Peripheral TCRbeta sequencing aimed to test whether ivuxolimab altered TCR sequence diversity and caused clonal T-cell expansion. Partial responses occurred in three dose-escalation patients, of whom one had hepatocellular carcinoma and two had cutaneous melanoma. Intravenous ivuxolimab was administered to patients every 2 weeks at six dose levels: 0.01, 0.1, 0.3, 1.5, 3 and 10 mg/kg. Of the 52 patients in dose escalation, 19 had hepatocellular carcinoma, some 15 had melanoma, 9 had renal cell carcinoma and 9 had head and neck cancer.

The research as a whole found: In the 0.1-3.0 mg/kg groups, partial responders had among the lowest normalized peripheral clonal expansion, particularly in CD8+ T cells. Clonal expansion of both CD4+ and CD8+ blood T cells was observed from baseline to week 6 at doses 0.1 to 3.0 mg/kg. After ivuxolimab, more expanded clones were found on average in CD8+ T cells than in CD4+ T cells. Low levels of normalized T-cell clonal expansion were also shown by some nonresponding patients. Which antigens the clonally expanded peripheral T cells were specific for was not determined.

Concerning this clone itself: Its antigen target is currently unknown. The input lacks base qualities; no much larger clone sits a single base away.

For sequencing of the TCRbeta CDR3 region, genomic DNA was extracted from the sorted cells. The immunoSEQ Assay was used to sequence the TCRbeta CDR3 regions. Sourced from immuneACCESS, this table was stored by TCRdb with only in-frame sequences that have V and J called. A share of the clones is absent; for the studies checked, an unresolved V gene accounts for under half, and the remainder has no known explanation. The sample contains some 86,000 clones, around 82% of them found a single time. Jointly, the top ten make up less than 4.5% of the sample. The trial excluded patients who had a history of autoimmune disease or were on systemic immunosuppression. Peripheral blood for TCR sequencing was collected from all dose cohorts at baseline, on cycle 4 day 1, and on cycle 7 day 1. Samples came from an open-label, multicenter, first-in-human phase I dose-escalation trial of ivuxolimab. The trial enrolled adults with locally advanced or metastatic head and neck squamous cell, hepatocellular, melanoma or renal cell carcinoma. Before TCR sequencing, CD4+ and CD8+ T cells were separately sorted from peripheral blood.

This receptor was taken from an adult with an advanced solid tumor such as melanoma, head and neck, liver or kidney cancer. The specimen was CD4+ or CD8+ T cells sorted from blood, collected in a trial of the OX40 agonist ivuxolimab.

The CDR3 is CASCLSSGMTDTQYF. In nucleotides, the sequence is TGTGCCAGCTGCCTATCTAGCGGGATGACAGATACGCAGTATTTT. The chain was built from TRBV6-1 and TRBJ2-3; TRBD2 matches 9 bases in the middle. Compared with germline, V lacks 8 bases and J lacks 3 bases; bases without a gene match: 9. Taken from the germline V gene, the CDR1 and CDR2 loops are MNHNS and SASEGT. The CDR3 goes from the cysteine to the phenylalanine over 15 residues. Just the 45-base CDR3 DNA is kept, in frame starting at base 1.